The source of this T cell receptor (beta chain) is a study of T cells of healthy individuals. TCRdb ran MiXCR on the 5' RACE reads and lists one entry per CDR3 protein. The sample contains 60,000 to 70,000 distinct CDR3 sequences, around 16% of which appear only once. CDR3 length: 17 amino acids. V lost 0 bases and J 0 bases, leaving 16 bases between the germline ends. CDR1 and CDR2 from the germline V gene are DFQATT and SNEGSKA (reference sequence). This clonotype was counted many times. The clonotype was recovered from a human donor in good health. The chain combines TRBV20-1 with TRBJ2-3; D gene unclear. The chain's CDR3 is CSARDSRPLISTDTQYF. The DNA of the CDR3 is TGCAGTGCTAGAGATTCAAGACCGCTAATCAGCACAGATACGCAGTATTTT.